The entry that follows covers one TCR beta chain sequence. The data originate from a study of radiotherapy plus CTLA-4 blockade in lung cancer. Measured with immunoSEQ multiplex PCR; TCRdb has only the in-frame clones, and not every one. The sample records approximately 80,000 clones, roughly four fifths being singletons. Germline V gives CDR1 LGHNA, CDR2 YNFKEQ. The CDR3 runs to 13 residues. Trimming took 0 bases from V and 4 from J, leaving 7 bases between them. The V gene is TRBV4-2, the J gene TRBJ2-7, with D uncertain. The sample consisted of peripheral blood, taken from a patient treated with radiotherapy plus ipilimumab. This TCR derives from a human donor with non-small cell lung cancer whose response to radiotherapy plus ipilimumab could not be evaluated. As DNA, the CDR3 is TGTGCCAGCAGCCAAGATCGCAGATACGAGCAGTACTTC. Translated, it gives CASSQDRRYEQYF.